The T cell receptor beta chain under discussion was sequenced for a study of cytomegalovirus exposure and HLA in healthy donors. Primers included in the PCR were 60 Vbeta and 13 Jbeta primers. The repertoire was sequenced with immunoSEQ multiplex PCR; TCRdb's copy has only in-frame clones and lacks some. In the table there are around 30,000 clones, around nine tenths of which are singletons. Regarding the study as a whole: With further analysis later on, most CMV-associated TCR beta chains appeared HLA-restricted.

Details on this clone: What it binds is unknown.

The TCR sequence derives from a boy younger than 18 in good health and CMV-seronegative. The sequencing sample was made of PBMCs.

The CDR3, as DNA: TGCAGTGCTTTCAGGGATTCACCCCTCCACTTT. Protein product: CSAFRDSPLHF. This rearrangement joins TRBV20-1 to TRBJ1-6, with D possibly being TRBD1 (5 bases). V lost 5 bases and J 8 bases, leaving 7 bases between the germline ends. Per germline, CDR1 DFQATT and CDR2 SNEGSKA (reference sequence). The CDR3 spans 11 residues.